The T cell receptor (beta chain) described here comes from a study of blood T cell repertoires in COVID-19 (TCRdb year 2020). As for the study more broadly: Samples covering the acute and convalescent phases of COVID-19 were provided by collaborators in the United States, Italy and Spain. The prospective study material was composed of cDNA or gDNA derived from T cells, B-cell-depleted T cells, or PBMCs. Sample metadata almost always included a de-identified subject ID, COVID-19 status, age in years and sex. Samples came from the ongoing ImmuneRACE study (first 160 participants) plus 1,254 subjects from 6 global collaborators. The repertoires were released in a freely available public database intended as a resource for research on the immune response to SARS-CoV-2. The dataset comprised deeply sampled blood TCRbeta repertoires from subjects exposed to, actively infected with, or recovered from COVID-19. HLA class I and class II types, where available, came from metadata supplied by the sample provider rather than from assay-based typing. Results and caveats for the whole study, not just this receptor: Clinical and demographic metadata were provided uncurated, with the amount varying by source and participant.

Notes on this clone: This receptor's antigen is unknown. Within one base of it there is no much larger clone, and no base qualities were kept.

Each collaborating institution followed its own protocols to collect whole blood in K2EDTA tubes. For TCRbeta analysis, collaborator samples were shipped as frozen whole blood, as isolated PBMCs, or as DNA extracted from either sample type. TCRbeta CDR3 regions were amplified from genomic DNA by means of the immunoSEQ Assay, a bias-controlled multiplex PCR. The published analysis was carried out like this. The number of nucleated cells in each sample was estimated by amplification of reference gene primers within the assay. Sequence reads were collapsed and filtered to measure the absolute abundance of every unique TCRbeta CDR3 rearrangement. For each sample, productive Simpson clonality was calculated as the square root of Simpson's diversity index over productive rearrangements. TCRdb took over this immuneACCESS table, retaining in-frame rearrangements with V and J assigned. Such tables are incomplete; in checked studies, under half of the missing clones stem from an unresolved V gene, and the remainder is unexplained. The D gene and trimming were derived from the DNA, and the V and J assignments and clone size from that table. Present in this sample are some 150,000 clones, 60% to 85% of which were seen just once. The ten largest clones capture more than 3.5% of the sample.

For this chain, trimming is 1 base at the V end and 5 bases at the J end, and the number of junction bases without a gene match is 10. The CDR3 holds 16 amino acids from the cysteine to the phenylalanine. Only the CDR3 DNA stays, 48 bases, in frame from base 1. Taken from the germline V gene (reference sequence), the CDR1 and CDR2 loops are MNHEY and SMNVEV. The receptor chain draws on TRBV27 and TRBJ2-7, and TRBD2 matches 8 of the central bases. This TCR derives from a woman aged 80 or over with active or convalescent COVID-19. The sequenced sample was peripheral blood. The CDR3 corresponds to CASSLLGGGSDDEQYF. The DNA is TGTGCCAGCAGTTTATTAGGCGGGGGGAGCGACGACGAGCAGTACTTC.